These 30 T cell receptor delta chains came from one sample sequenced in a study of gamma-delta T cells after stem cell transplantation. TCRdb called clones anew from the RT-PCR reads with CATT. The profile shows thousands of delta-chain clones, more than 12% of them singletons. The sequenced sample consisted of gamma-delta T cells. Source of these receptors: a human donor. It is not recorded whose cells these are; they may come from a transplant donor.

There are a few counts of this clone. Since a much larger clone is just one base distant, this may be a read error. The same CDR3 is also encoded by other DNA sequences in this sample. The gene calls are TRDV2 and TRDJ3; 10 bases are shared with TRDD3. Germline loops: CDR1 GEAIGNYY, CDR2 EKD. Germline trimming cut 0 bases from V and 0 bases from J; bases unmatched to any gene: 13. The CDR3 is made up of 22 amino acids. DNA of the CDR3: TGTGCCTGTGACACCCCATTATACTGGGGGATTCGCAACTCCTGGGACACCCGACAGATGTTTTTC. It codes for CACDTPLYWGIRNSWDTRQMFF.

On this clone: With only one base between it and a far larger clone, this is likely a read error. The genes are TRDV2 and TRDJ3; D ambiguous. CDR3 length: 14 residues. Germline CDR1 GEAIGNYY, CDR2 EKD. The V and J ends lost 2 bases and 5 bases respectively, with 6 bases between them. CDR3 protein: CACDMLGDTRQMFF. CDR3 in DNA: TGTGCCTGTGACATGCTGGGGGACACCCGACAGATGTTTTTC.

This sequence joins TRDV2 and TRDJ1; TRDD3 might be the D (5 bases). The CDR3 is 23 amino acids. Germline-derived CDR1 and CDR2 are GEAIGNYY and EKD. V lost 0 bases, J lost 0 bases, and 34 bases lay in between. In nucleotides, the CDR3 is TGTGCCTGTGACACCGGGTATTCTTCTGGGTCCCGAGGGAAGTCAGCGTACACCGATAAACTCATCTTT. Its protein product is CACDTGYSSGSRGKSAYTDKLIF.

This clone is labeled as medium-sized. This chain uses TRDV1 with TRDJ1; 10 positions agree with TRDD3. The V gene end was trimmed by 0 bases and the J gene end by 2 bases; junction bases not matched to a gene: 21. This CDR3 is 22 amino acids long. CDR1 is TSWWSYY, CDR2 QGS, per germline. This CDR3 is CALGELRLWTSPLGDSTDKLIF. CDR3 in DNA: TGTGCTCTTGGGGAACTGAGGCTCTGGACCTCTCCACTGGGGGATTCGACCGATAAACTCATCTTT.

Regarding this clone: A single base separates this from a much larger clone, so it may be a read error. This chain links TRDV2 with TRDJ3; 7 positions agree with TRDD3. CDR1 is GEAIGNYY and CDR2 is EKD in the germline V gene. This CDR3 spans 18 amino acids. As DNA, the CDR3 is TGTGCCTGTGACACCGTGGGGGACCCCTCCTGGGGCACCCGACAGATGTTTTTC. Translating gives CACDTVGDPSWGTRQMFF.

By share of the sample, this clone is medium-sized. This sample also contains other DNA sequences that code for the same CDR3. The chain recombines TRDV2 with TRDJ1; 11 nucleotides agree with TRDD3. The CDR3 length is 19 residues. J was trimmed by 0 bases and V by 1 base; bases with no gene match: 12. The V gene's germline CDR1 is GEAIGNYY and CDR2 EKD. The CDR3 protein is CACDTGWGIPLSYTDKLIF. CDR3 sequence (DNA): TGTGCCTGTGACACAGGCTGGGGGATACCTCTCTCTTACACCGATAAACTCATCTTT.

This clone was recorded a few times. The J gene is TRDJ1, the V gene TRDV1; D tentatively fits TRDD2 or TRDD3 (5 bases each). The CDR3 is 22 amino acids. V lost 1 base, J lost 8 bases, and 38 bases lay in between. Germline V gene data show CDR1 as TSWWSYY and CDR2 as QGS. Here the CDR3 DNA reads TGTGCTCTTGGGGAACGAAGTTTCCTCGGACCCAGGGGAGAGACGCCCTTGATAAAACTCATCTTT. Translating gives CALGERSFLGPRGETPLIKLIF.

Regarding this clone: Since a far larger clone is one base different, this is likely a read error. This sample includes further DNA sequences coding for the same CDR3. V is TRDV2 and J is TRDJ2, with 11 bases aligning to TRDD3. The CDR3 covers 16 residues. The germline V gene encodes CDR1 GEAIGNYY and CDR2 EKD. CDR3 sequence (DNA): TGTGCCTGCGACATACTGGGGGATACTTTGACAGCACAACTCTTCTTT. It yields the protein CACDILGDTLTAQLFF.

About this clone: Given a far larger clone just one base away, this is likely a sequencing read error. The sample contains more than one DNA sequence encoding this CDR3. The chain has TRDV2 and TRDJ2; 10 nucleotides agree with TRDD3. The CDR3 spans 14 residues. V dropped 4 bases and J dropped 10; count of bases not matched to a gene: 8. CDR1 GEAIGNYY and CDR2 EKD come from the germline V gene. The CDR3 DNA sequence: TGTGCCTGTGAAATAGTGTGGGGGATACAACAACTCTTCTTT. Its protein product is CACEIVWGIQQLFF.

By share, this clone counts as medium-sized. V gene TRDV2 combines with J gene TRDJ2; 10 bases are a match to TRDD3. The CDR3 totals 15 residues. The V gene end was trimmed by 2 bases and the J gene end by 4 bases; junction bases not matched to a gene: 3. The germline V gene has CDR1 GEAIGNYY and CDR2 EKD. CDR3 coding DNA: TGTGCCTGTGACATACTGGGGGATTGGACAGCACAACTCTTCTTT. It is translated as CACDILGDWTAQLFF.

The chain has TRDV3 and TRDJ1, with TRDD3 as a possible D gene (8 bases). CDR1 is TVYSNPD, CDR2 GDNSRS, per germline (reference sequence). The CDR3 loop spans 22 amino acids. Trimming stripped 4 bases from V and 0 bases from J, with 39 bases between. CDR3 nucleotide sequence: TGTGCCTATATCCCTTCCTCCGCTGGGGGAATGGGGTGTCCGGAAGACACCGATAAACTCATCTTT. Protein sequence: CAYIPSSAGGMGCPEDTDKLIF.

This chain connects TRDV1 to TRDJ1; D remains ambiguous. In germline, CDR1 is TSWWSYY, CDR2 QGS. This CDR3 has 17 residues. Trimming cost V 7 bases and J 4 bases, with 25 bases left between them. The CDR3 DNA reads as TGTGCTCTTGAGGTTACTTTCCCCGAGCCTCGAGGCGATAAACTCATCTTT. Translation gives CALEVTFPEPRGDKLIF.

The table lists this clone with a few counts. An end of the junction differs from the germline gene, which may be a read error. This specimen includes other DNA sequences encoding the same CDR3. The V gene is TRDV1, the J gene TRDJ3, with a possible D match to TRDD3 (7 bases). Germline V gene sequence: CDR1 TSWWSYY, CDR2 QGS. The CDR3 has 27 amino acids. The CDR3 sequence: CALGERELVLLRVRTDWGSWDTRQMFF. The CDR3 region has the DNA TGTGCCCTTGGGGAAAGGGAGCTTGTCCTACTACGAGTCCGAACCGACTGGGGATCCTGGGACACCCGACAGATGTTTTTC.

This clone was picked up a small number of times. V is TRDV1 and J is TRDJ1, with 11 bases that match TRDD3. The CDR3 totals 18 residues. V trimming: 2 bases; J trimming: 6 bases; junction bases outside the gene matches: 14. Germline V gene sequence: CDR1 TSWWSYY, CDR2 QGS. The CDR3 is CALGELGVRWGIRHKLIF. The CDR3 DNA sequence: TGTGCTCTTGGGGAATTAGGCGTTAGGTGGGGGATACGCCATAAACTCATCTTT.

Notes on this clone: Given a much more abundant clone one base away, this may be a read error. Other DNA sequences in this sample translate to the same CDR3. This chain links TRDV2 with TRDJ1; D possibly corresponds to TRDD3 (5 bases). The germline V and J ends were trimmed by 0 bases and 0 bases, with 13 bases remaining between them. CDR1 is GEAIGNYY and CDR2 is EKD in the germline V gene. The CDR3 contains 16 residues. CDR3 loop: CACDTGGWKYTDKLIF. CDR3 DNA sequence: TGTGCCTGTGACACCGGGGGGTGGAAGTACACCGATAAACTCATCTTT.

Worth noting for this clone: At the DNA level, this CDR3 is encoded by other sequences in the same sample as well. The V gene is TRDV2, the J gene TRDJ1; TRDD3 matches at 8 bases. CDR3 length equals 15 residues. Germline values: CDR1 GEAIGNYY, CDR2 EKD. The V and J ends lost 2 bases and 0 bases, in that order; junction bases with no gene match: 4. The CDR3 reads CACDRVLGDTDKLIF. In DNA form, the CDR3 reads TGTGCCTGTGACAGGGTACTGGGGGACACCGATAAACTCATCTTT.

Concerning this clone itself: This sequence may be a read error, since a much larger clone differs from it by one base. V usage is TRDV2 and J usage is TRDJ3; D is possibly TRDD3 (5 bases). Germline-derived CDR1 and CDR2 are GEAIGNYY and EKD. Trimming removed 3 bases from V and 0 bases from J, with 14 bases in between. CDR3 length equals 18 residues. The CDR3 region is CACDLGGVSSWDTRQMFF. In DNA form, the CDR3 reads TGTGCCTGTGACCTCGGGGGGGTAAGCTCCTGGGACACCCGACAGATGTTTTTC.

This clone qualifies as medium-sized. This chain links TRDV1 with TRDJ1; weak D call: TRDD2 (6 bases). This CDR3 region has 19 residues. Germline loops: CDR1 TSWWSYY, CDR2 QGS. Trimming took 5 bases from V and 0 from J, leaving 25 bases between them. CDR3 nucleotides: TGTGCTCTTGGGTTCCTATTTAGGTCCTACGACCATTACACCGATAAACTCATCTTT. Protein product: CALGFLFRSYDHYTDKLIF.

With respect to this clone: A much larger clone lies one base from this, so it may be a read error. Additional DNA sequences in this sample encode the identical CDR3. The genes are TRDV1 and TRDJ1; possibly TRDD2 for D (6 bases). This CDR3 region has 19 residues. Looked up from germline, CDR1 is TSWWSYY and CDR2 is QGS. The CDR3 DNA reads as TGCGCTCTTGGGGAAATTACCTCCTACGTCCGTACCGGCACCGATAAACTCATCTTT. Encoded protein: CALGEITSYVRTGTDKLIF.

This clone came up a few times. TCRdb's protein for this DNA is that of a much larger clone and differs from the translation at residue 3, likely a read error; the protein shown is the DNA translation. The chain carries TRDV2 and TRDJ1; 12 bases line up with TRDD3. Germline CDR1 and CDR2: GEAIGNYY and EKD. The CDR3 spans 16 residues. CDR3 sequence (DNA): TGTGCCTATGACACCTTACTGGGGGATACTACCGATAAACTCATCTTT. Translation: CAYDTLLGDTTDKLIF.

This chain links TRDV1 with TRDJ1; 9 nucleotides agree with TRDD2. CDR3 length: 16 residues. The V gene's germline CDR1 is TSWWSYY and CDR2 QGS. V shed 4 bases, J shed 3 bases, and the junction held 9 bases outside the gene matches. As DNA, the CDR3 is TGTGCTCTTGGGGGACCCGCCTTCCTACGGGCCGATAAACTCATCTTT. Amino acid sequence: CALGGPAFLRADKLIF.

By proportion, this clone is medium-sized. In the same sample, other DNA sequences code for this CDR3. The rearrangement links TRDV2 to TRDJ2; TRDD3 matches at 11 bases. This CDR3 region has 18 residues. Germline V gene sequence: CDR1 GEAIGNYY, CDR2 EKD. Trimming took 4 bases from V and 0 from J; bases not matched to a gene: 9. CDR3: CACEWGIRTKALTAQLFF. The CDR3 DNA is TGTGCCTGTGAGTGGGGGATACGGACAAAAGCTTTGACAGCACAACTCTTCTTT.

This clone is classed as medium-sized. V gene TRDV2 combines with J gene TRDJ2; D remains ambiguous. V dropped 3 bases and J dropped 0 bases, with 10 bases sitting between them. The CDR3 runs 15 residues. The V gene's germline CDR1 is GEAIGNYY and CDR2 EKD. The CDR3 DNA follows: TGTGCCTGTGACTCTCTAGAGGCTTTGACAGCACAACTCTTCTTT. It yields the protein CACDSLEALTAQLFF.

The V and J genes are TRDV1 and TRDJ3, with 8 bases fitting TRDD2. Losses at the gene ends were 1 base for V and 0 bases for J; bases not matched to a gene: 14. Germline V lookup: CDR1 TSWWSYY, CDR2 QGS. The CDR3 covers 22 residues. CDR3 in DNA: TGTGCTCTTGGGGAACCGCTTCCTACAGGGGGTCTTAGCTCCTGGGACACCCGACAGATGTTTTTC. Its translation is CALGEPLPTGGLSSWDTRQMFF.

For this clone: This sequence may be a read error, since a much larger clone differs from it by one base. The V call is TRDV1, the J call TRDJ2; D ambiguous. Germline CDR1 and CDR2: TSWWSYY and QGS. CDR3 length equals 20 residues. Between the trimmed V and J ends, which lost 5 bases and 0 bases, there was a span of 25 bases. This CDR3 reads CALGLKLKAPAGALTAQLFF. The CDR3 DNA reads as TGTGCTCTTGGGCTAAAACTTAAAGCCCCCGCCGGCGCTTTGACAGCACAACTCTTCTTT.

Details on this clone: A much larger clone sits a single nucleotide away, making a read error possible. The chain recombines TRAV29/DV5 with TRDJ1; TRDD2 agrees at 8 bases. The CDR3 length is 18 residues. CDR1 and CDR2 (germline): NSMFDY, ISSIKDK. J gave up 1 base and V 2 bases, and 16 bases lay outside the gene matches. This chain's CDR3 is CAASTSYVGGHLTDKLIF. The CDR3 DNA reads as TGTGCAGCAAGTACTTCCTACGTCGGGGGACACCTCACCGATAAACTCATCTTT.

Worth noting for this clone: This same CDR3 is encoded by further DNA sequences in the sample. The V gene is TRDV1, the J gene TRDJ1; 8 bases agree with TRDD3. The CDR3 covers 21 residues. Unmatched junction bases numbered 23, after V lost 4 bases and J lost 1 base. CDR1 is TSWWSYY, CDR2 QGS, per germline. This CDR3 is CALGARPTQMGYARATDKLIF. The CDR3 DNA is TGTGCTCTTGGGGCTCGGCCTACTCAAATGGGATACGCTAGGGCCACCGATAAACTCATCTTT.

By share, this clone ranks as medium-sized (0.01 to 0.1%). CDR3 in amino acids: CACDRIYTDKLIF. The CDR3 DNA reads TGTGCCTGTGACCGGATCTACACCGATAAACTCATCTTT. The V gene is TRDV2, the J gene TRDJ1; unclear D gene. The CDR3 length is 13 residues. The germline gives CDR1 GEAIGNYY, CDR2 EKD. The V gene lost 3 bases and the J gene lost 0 bases, with 7 bases spanning the gap.

Points on this clone: A far larger clone is off by one base, so a read error is likely. This chain connects TRDV2 to TRDJ1; 13 bases map to TRDD3. The trim removed 3 bases at V and 0 bases at J, leaving 6 bases unmatched. CDR3 length equals 17 residues. Looked up from germline, CDR1 is GEAIGNYY and CDR2 is EKD. The CDR3 protein is CACDVTGGYGYTDKLIF. The CDR3 coding sequence is TGTGCCTGTGACGTGACTGGGGGATACGGTTACACCGATAAACTCATCTTT.

A word on this clone: It is likely a read error: a sequence one base away is far more abundant. The chain recombines TRDV2 with TRDJ3; 9 nucleotides align to TRDD3. Germline V CDR1 and CDR2: GEAIGNYY, EKD. The CDR3 spans 19 residues. J lost 0 bases, V lost 3 bases, and 8 bases had no gene match. The CDR3 DNA reads TGTGCCTGTGACCCCTGGGGGATCTTCAGCTCCTGGGACACCCGACAGATGTTTTTC. Translated: CACDPWGIFSSWDTRQMFF.